The clone carrying this T cell receptor beta chain was seen a handful of times. The data are from a study of T cells in Graves' hyperthyroidism and ophthalmopathy. The germline V and J ends were trimmed by 7 bases and 1 base, with 13 bases remaining between them. Germline CDR1 and CDR2: SQVTM and ANQGSEA. This CDR3 is 13 amino acids long. Based on clinical symptoms, serum thyroxine and TRAb, thyroid ultrasound and orbital computed tomography, diagnoses were reached. The TCR beta CDR3 regions underwent amplification using RNA transcripts as the source. HTBI primers were employed in a first-round RT-PCR of the TCR CDR3. MiXCR, applied by TCRdb to the multiplex PCR reads, yields one record per CDR3 protein. There are more than 350,000 distinct CDR3 sequences in the sample; about 14% occur only once, and roughly a fifth lies in the top ten.

Sample: blood. The TCR sequence derives from a woman under 40 with Graves' ophthalmopathy. The chain combines TRBV29-1 with TRBJ1-1; D possibly corresponds to TRBD1 (6 bases). The CDR3, as DNA: TGCAGCGCCAGTTCGACAGGGAACACTGAAGCTTTCTTT. Encoded protein: CSASSTGNTEAFF.